This is a list of T cell receptor beta chains from one sample in a study of blood T cells in healthy people across ages. TCRdb used MiXCR to reprocess the 5' RACE reads, holding one entry per CDR3 protein. The table includes 580,000 or so distinct CDR3 sequences, about 45% detected once. The sequencing sample was made of blood. The receptors come from a man older than 75 in good health. The CDR3 runs from the conserved cysteine through the conserved F or W. D genes are given only for firm matches. Size tells how often a clone was seen (once, few, many) or the class of an expanded clone, and some rows leave it out.

clone size,V gene,D gene,J gene,CDR3 protein,CDR3 DNA
NA,TRBV12-3/TRBV12-4,NA,TRBJ2-6,CASSRYRAGANVLTF,TGTGCCAGCAGTAGATACAGGGCTGGGGCCAACGTCCTGACTTTC
NA,TRBV6-1,NA,TRBJ2-7,CASSLTESYEQYF,TGTGCCAGCAGTTTGACAGAGAGCTACGAGCAGTACTTC
NA,TRBV6-1,TRBD1,TRBJ1-2,CASTQVRTGGVIGGYTF,TGTGCCAGCACCCAAGTACGGACAGGGGGCGTGATAGGTGGCTACACCTTC
NA,TRBV6-2/TRBV6-3,NA,TRBJ2-1,CASSPNSALEQFF,TGTGCCAGCAGTCCGAATAGCGCCCTAGAGCAGTTCTTC
few,TRBV20-1,TRBD2,TRBJ2-1,CSVQRGPSYNEQFF,TGCAGTGTCCAGCGGGGGCCCTCCTACAATGAGCAGTTCTTC
NA,TRBV6-1,NA,TRBJ2-6,CASKSGIGSGANVLTF,TGTGCCAGCAAATCAGGGATAGGCTCTGGGGCCAACGTCCTGACTTTC
NA,TRBV12-5,TRBD2,TRBJ2-3,CASSSRIGLVSDTQYF,TGTGCTAGCAGTTCCCGTATCGGACTAGTATCAGATACGCAGTATTTT
NA,TRBV27,TRBD2,TRBJ2-1,CASSGTSGRLGQFF,TGTGCCAGCAGCGGGACTAGCGGGAGATTGGGGCAGTTCTTC
NA,TRBV28,NA,TRBJ1-2,CASSFRYGYTF,TGTGCCAGCAGTTTCCGATATGGCTACACCTTC
few,TRBV12-3/TRBV12-4,NA,TRBJ1-5,CASSLGATNQPQHF,TGTGCCAGCAGTTTAGGAGCCACAAATCAGCCCCAGCATTTT
NA,TRBV9,TRBD2,TRBJ2-1,CASSVVAGAREQFF,TGTGCCAGCAGCGTAGTGGCGGGAGCAAGAGAGCAGTTCTTC
NA,TRBV12-3/TRBV12-4,TRBD1,TRBJ1-2,CASSLISVGTGGDGYTF,TGTGCCAGCAGTTTAATCTCGGTGGGCACAGGGGGGGATGGCTACACCTTC
many,TRBV6-5,NA,TRBJ1-2,CASSYGQHFYGYTF,TGTGCCAGCAGTTACGGACAACACTTCTATGGCTACACCTTC
NA,TRBV5-1,NA,TRBJ2-7,CASSLDDPGAQYF,TGCGCCAGCAGCTTGGACGATCCTGGGGCGCAGTACTTC
NA,TRBV6-5,TRBD1,TRBJ2-7,CASKPDRDPYEQYF,TGTGCCAGCAAACCGGACAGGGACCCCTACGAGCAGTACTTC
few,TRBV3-1,TRBD1,TRBJ2-1,CASSRSPGQGANEQFF,TGTGCCAGCAGCCGCTCCCCCGGACAGGGGGCCAATGAGCAGTTCTTC
few,TRBV6-6,TRBD2,TRBJ2-1,CASSDPSGSNEQFF,TGTGCCAGCAGTGATCCTAGCGGGAGCAATGAGCAGTTCTTC
NA,TRBV27,TRBD1,TRBJ2-5,CASSFRGPQETQYF,TGTGCCAGCAGTTTTAGGGGGCCTCAAGAGACCCAGTACTTC
NA,TRBV27,TRBD2,TRBJ2-7,CASSFQRGSSYGQYF,TGTGCCAGCAGTTTCCAGCGGGGGAGCTCCTACGGGCAGTACTTC
NA,TRBV5-8,TRBD1,TRBJ2-1,CASSRRRSTGDYNEQFF,TGTGCCAGCAGTCGTAGACGCTCGACAGGGGACTACAATGAGCAGTTCTTC
NA,TRBV5-5,TRBD1,TRBJ2-7,CASSQTGVSYNEQYF,TGTGCCAGCAGCCAGACAGGGGTATCCTACAATGAGCAGTACTTC
NA,TRBV7-2,TRBD2,TRBJ2-3,CASSSLLAGGVDMQYF,TGTGCCAGCAGCTCACTACTAGCGGGGGGGGTAGATATGCAGTATTTT
few,TRBV6-7,TRBD1,TRBJ2-5,CASRTTGGQETQYF,TGTGCCAGCAGGACCACAGGGGGACAAGAGACCCAGTACTTC
NA,TRBV5-1,NA,TRBJ2-3,CASSSDQDTQYF,TGCGCCAGCAGCTCCGACCAAGATACGCAGTATTTT
few,TRBV6-5,TRBD1,TRBJ1-1,CASSVDRVAEEAFF,TGTGCCAGCAGTGTGGACAGGGTGGCGGAAGAAGCTTTCTTT
NA,TRBV5-1,TRBD1,TRBJ2-7,CASSLGRGLWNEQYF,TGCGCCAGCAGCTTAGGCAGGGGGCTATGGAACGAGCAGTACTTC
NA,TRBV7-9,TRBD2,TRBJ2-7,CASSDNRLAGGPSRYEQYF,TGTGCCAGCAGCGATAACAGACTAGCGGGAGGGCCGTCGCGCTACGAGCAGTACTTC
NA,TRBV15,NA,TRBJ2-6,CATSPRPDIGANVLTF,TGTGCCACCAGCCCCAGACCCGATATAGGGGCCAACGTCCTGACTTTC
NA,TRBV7-2,TRBD1,TRBJ2-5,CASSLGGQGETQYF,TGTGCCAGCAGCTTAGGGGGACAGGGAGAGACCCAGTACTTC
NA,TRBV29-1,NA,TRBJ2-3,CSVPLRARTDTQYF,TGCAGCGTTCCACTCAGGGCTCGCACAGATACGCAGTATTTT
NA,TRBV12-3/TRBV12-4,NA,TRBJ1-5,CASSRGNRYQPQHF,TGTGCCAGCAGTCGGGGTAATAGGTATCAGCCCCAGCATTTT
NA,TRBV5-1,TRBD2,TRBJ2-4,CASSRRASGLAKNIQYF,TGCGCCAGCAGCAGGAGGGCTAGCGGGCTAGCCAAAAACATTCAGTACTTC
many,TRBV6-6,NA,TRBJ2-7,CASSYSSSRAYEQYF,TGTGCCAGCAGTTACTCATCATCAAGGGCCTACGAGCAGTACTTC
NA,TRBV15,NA,TRBJ1-5,CATSRDLSPQHF,TGTGCCACCAGCAGAGATCTTTCGCCCCAGCATTTT
NA,TRBV7-2,NA,TRBJ2-7,CASSAAYSWGEQYF,TGTGCCAGCAGCGCAGCCTACTCCTGGGGGGAGCAGTACTTC
NA,TRBV5-6,TRBD2,TRBJ2-6,CASSASSQGTSSGANVLTF,TGTGCCAGCAGCGCTAGCTCCCAGGGGACTAGCTCTGGGGCCAACGTCCTGACTTTC
once,TRBV4-2,NA,TRBJ2-2,CASSQEKTGVRELFF,TGTGCCAGCAGCCAAGAGAAAACAGGTGTCAGGGAGCTGTTTTTT
few,TRBV7-2,NA,TRBJ1-2,CASSLVAGGQGDYGYTF,TGTGCCAGCAGCTTAGTCGCTGGGGGACAAGGGGACTATGGCTACACCTTC
few,TRBV21-1,NA,TRBJ2-3,CASSSRPEVLASKRTQYF,TGTGCCAGCAGCTCCCGGCCGGAGGTACTAGCGTCCAAAAGGACGCAGTATTTT
NA,TRBV12-3/TRBV12-4,NA,TRBJ1-6,CAVTTVTAINSPLHF,TGTGCCGTCACCACAGTCACGGCTATTAATTCACCCCTCCACTTT
NA,TRBV20-1,NA,TRBJ1-5,CSARGMDRPQHF,TGCAGTGCTAGAGGGATGGATCGGCCCCAGCATTTT